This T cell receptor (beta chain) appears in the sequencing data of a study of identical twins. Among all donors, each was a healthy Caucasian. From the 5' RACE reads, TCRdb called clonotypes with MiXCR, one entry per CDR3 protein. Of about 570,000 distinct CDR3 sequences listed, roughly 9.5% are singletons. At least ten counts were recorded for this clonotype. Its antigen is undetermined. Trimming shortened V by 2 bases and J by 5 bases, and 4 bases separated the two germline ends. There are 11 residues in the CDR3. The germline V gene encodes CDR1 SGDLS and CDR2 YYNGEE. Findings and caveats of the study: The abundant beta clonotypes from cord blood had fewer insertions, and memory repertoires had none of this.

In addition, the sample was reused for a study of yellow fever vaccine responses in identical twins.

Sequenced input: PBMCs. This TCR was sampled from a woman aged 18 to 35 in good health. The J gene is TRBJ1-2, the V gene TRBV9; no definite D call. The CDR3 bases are TGTGCCAGCAGCGTCGGATATGGCTACACCTTC. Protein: CASSVGYGYTF. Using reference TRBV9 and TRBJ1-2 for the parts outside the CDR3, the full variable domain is DSGVTQTPKHLITATGQRVTLRCSPRSGDLSVYWYQQSLDQGLQFLIQYYNGEERAKGNILERFSAQQFPDLHSELNLSSLELGDSALYFCASSVGYGYTFGSGTRLTVV.